This TCR beta chain was identified during a study of cytomegalovirus exposure and HLA in healthy donors. With regard to this clone: Other DNA sequences in the same sample also yield this CDR3.

V shed 3 bases and J shed 5 bases, with 8 bases lying between them. Germline values: CDR1 SGDLS, CDR2 YYNGEE. This CDR3 has 13 residues. Both 60 Vbeta primers and 13 Jbeta primers went into the PCR. Some clones are missing from TCRdb's copy, which holds only in-frame ones; the method was immunoSEQ multiplex PCR. The table shows 90,000 to 110,000 clones, with over 65% occurring only once. Input material: PBMCs. V usage is TRBV9 and J usage is TRBJ2-2; D unresolved. This TCR was sampled from a man aged 40-49 years in good health and CMV-seropositive. This chain's CDR3 is CASSASGTGELFF. The CDR3 DNA reads as TGTGCCAGCAGCGCCTCCGGGACCGGGGAGCTGTTTTTT.